This entry lists 18 T cell receptor beta chains sequenced from one sample in a study of T cells in tuberculosis. Assay: immunoSEQ multiplex PCR; the TCRdb copy retains only in-frame clones and omits some. The table lists tens of thousands of clones, about 93% of them singletons. Sequencing was done on a sample of PBMCs. Receptors were obtained from a donor aged 10 to 29 with latent tuberculosis or without tuberculosis infection.

This clone was detected once. The chain links TRBV6-1 to TRBJ1-4; TRBD1 might be the D (5 bases). Germline V gene data show CDR1 as MNHNS and CDR2 as SASEGT. The CDR3 has 15 residues. Trimming removed 1 base from V and 7 bases from J, with 13 bases in between. As DNA, the CDR3 is TGTGCCAGCAGTGAAGTTTGGGGTAGGGGTGAAAAACTGTTTTTT. This encodes CASSEVWGRGEKLFF.

The V call is TRBV11-2, the J call TRBJ2-7; 14 nucleotides match TRBD2. This CDR3 comprises 16 residues. The V segment lost 5 bases and the J segment 2 bases; nucleotides outside the gene matches: 5. Per the germline V gene, CDR1 is SGHAT and CDR2 is FQNNGV. CDR3 residues: CASSNLGLAGAYEQYF. In DNA form, the CDR3 reads TGTGCCAGCAGCAACCTGGGACTAGCGGGGGCCTACGAGCAGTACTTC. The full variable domain, its missing parts supplied by reference TRBV11-2 and TRBJ2-7, is EAGVAQSPRYKIIEKRQSVAFWCNPISGHATLYWYQQILGQGPKLLIQFQNNGVVDDSQLPKDRFSAERLKGVDSTLKIQPAKLEDSAVYLCASSNLGLAGAYEQYFGPGTRLTVT.

DNA for the CDR3: TGTGCCAGTGGGGACAGGTTCTCCTACGAGCAGTACTTC. This sequence encodes CASGDRFSYEQYF. The rearrangement joins TRBV6-6 to TRBJ2-7; 8 bases are shared with TRBD1. V shed 9 bases, J shed 0 bases, and the junction held 4 bases outside the gene matches. Per germline, CDR1 MNHNY and CDR2 SVGAGI (reference sequence). The CDR3 length is 13 residues.

The rearrangement uses TRBV5-6 and TRBJ2-7; 9 bases match TRBD1. This CDR3 is 14 amino acids long. From germline, CDR1 is SGHDT and CDR2 YYEEEE. The V gene end was trimmed by 7 bases and the J gene end by 3 bases; junction bases not matched to a gene: 8. In nucleotides, the CDR3 is TGTGCCAGCCAGGAGGGACAGGGTATCTACGAGCAGTACTTC. Protein: CASQEGQGIYEQYF.

V gene TRBV10-1 combines with J gene TRBJ1-6; 7 nucleotides agree with TRBD1. Germline V gene lookup returns CDR1 WNHNN and CDR2 SYGVQD (reference sequence). V shed 4 bases, J shed 8 bases, and the junction held 8 bases outside the gene matches. This CDR3 is built from 15 residues. CDR3 sequence (DNA): TGCGCCAGCAGTGTTACAGGGGTCTCCGATTCACCCCTCCACTTT. This sequence encodes CASSVTGVSDSPLHF.

The chain recombines TRBV30 with TRBJ2-3; 8 bases fit TRBD2. CDR1 is GTSNPN, CDR2 SVGIG, per germline (reference sequence). This CDR3 region has 12 residues. V gave up 1 base and J gave up 15 bases; unmatched junction bases: 9. Here the CDR3 DNA reads TGTGCCTGGAGTGCAACGGGGGGGCTTCTTTATTTT. This sequence encodes CAWSATGGLLYF. Full variable domain (missing parts from reference TRBV30 and TRBJ2-3): SQTIHQWPATLVQPVGSPLSLECTVEGTSNPNLYWYRQAAGRGLQLLFYSVGIGQISSEVPQNLSASRPQDRQFILSSKKLLLSDSGFYLCAWSATGGLLYFGPGTRLTVL.

The J gene is TRBJ1-2, the V gene TRBV19; 10 bases line up with TRBD1. CDR1 and CDR2 (germline): LNHDA, SQIVND (reference sequence). The length of the CDR3 is 13 residues. Trimming at V came to 6 bases and at J to 7 bases, leaving 5 bases not matched to a gene. CDR3 sequence: CASSFRDRGGYTF. As DNA, the CDR3 is TGTGCCAGTAGCTTCCGGGACAGGGGTGGCTACACCTTC.

V usage is TRBV2 and J usage is TRBJ1-1, with TRBD1 matching over 8 bases. The CDR3 totals 14 residues. V gave up 6 bases and J gave up 6 bases; unmatched junction bases: 9. In germline, CDR1 is SNHLY, CDR2 FYNNEI. CDR3 nucleotide sequence: TGTGCCAGCAGAGCCACACAGGGGGTCGCTGAAGCTTTCTTT. Translation gives CASRATQGVAEAFF.

The chain combines TRBV5-7 with TRBJ2-3, with 9 bases fitting TRBD2. TRBV5-7 is treated as an ORF (open reading frame) with a function not yet certain. Germline trimming cut 0 bases from V and 4 bases from J; bases unmatched to any gene: 0. CDR3 length equals 14 residues. The CDR3 spells CASSLGTSADTQYF. Here the CDR3 DNA reads TGTGCCAGCAGCTTGGGGACTAGCGCAGATACGCAGTATTTT.

CDR3 region: CASSLLRAGAKYEQYF. The CDR3 DNA is TGTGCCAGCAGTCTTCTTAGGGCTGGGGCAAAATACGAGCAGTACTTC. The V call is TRBV27, the J call TRBJ2-7, with D possibly being TRBD1 (5 bases). This CDR3 has 16 amino acids. The germline V and J ends were trimmed by 5 bases and 4 bases, with 21 bases remaining between them. Germline-derived CDR1 and CDR2 are MNHEY and SMNVEV (reference sequence).

The chain joins TRBV4-1 to TRBJ1-2; the D is unclear. Germline CDR1 reads MGHRA; CDR2 reads YSYEKL. The CDR3 spans 13 residues. V gave up 0 bases and J gave up 8 bases, with 10 bases separating them. CDR3 loop: CASSQDGVGGYTF. The CDR3 region has the DNA TGCGCCAGCAGCCAAGATGGCGTGGGCGGCTACACCTTC.

V is TRBV6-6 and J is TRBJ1-5, with a tentative D call TRBD1 (6 bases). Germline CDR1 reads MNHNY; CDR2 reads SVGAGI (reference sequence). The CDR3 length is 15 residues. Trimming left V 6 bases short and J 4 bases short, with 16 bases between. The CDR3 DNA follows: TGTGCCAGCAGCAACGGGACACGTTTGAATCAGCCCCAGCATTTT. It yields the protein CASSNGTRLNQPQHF.

This chain uses TRBV5-6 with TRBJ2-2; D not certain. CDR3 length: 13 amino acids. V lost 4 bases, J lost 2 bases, and 6 bases lay in between. Germline lookup yields CDR1 SGHDT and CDR2 YYEEEE. The CDR3, as DNA: TGTGCCAGCAGCCTACTAAACACCGGGGAGCTGTTTTTT. This encodes CASSLLNTGELFF. Full variable domain (missing parts from reference TRBV5-6 and TRBJ2-2): DAGVTQSPTHLIKTRGQQVTLRCSPKSGHDTVSWYQQALGQGPQFIFQYYEEEERQRGNFPDRFSGHQFPNYSSELNVNALLLGDSALYLCASSLLNTGELFFGEGSRLTVL.

CDR3 sequence (DNA): TGCGCCAGCAGCCAAGGGGACAGATTCCAAGAGACCCAGTACTTC. The encoded protein is CASSQGDRFQETQYF. The rearrangement links TRBV4-3 to TRBJ2-5, with 7 bases matching TRBD1. The CDR3 consists of 15 residues. Germline CDR1 reads LGHNA; CDR2 reads YSLEER. V shed 1 base, J shed 1 base, and the junction held 3 bases outside the gene matches.

This rearrangement joins TRBV27 to TRBJ1-6, with D perhaps TRBD1 (6 bases). The CDR3 sequence is 14 residues long. V gave up 4 bases and J gave up 9 bases, with 13 bases separating them. Germline CDR1 is MNHEY and CDR2 is SMNVEV (reference sequence). The CDR3 region has the DNA TGTGCCAGCAGTTCTGGCCAGGGGAGTTCACCCCTCCACTTT. Protein product: CASSSGQGSSPLHF.

A remark on this clone: Likely a read error: the CDR3 ends without its conserved phenylalanine or tryptophan. The chain joins TRBV30 to TRBJ1-2; 12 bases are a match to TRBD1. The CDR3 length is 15 residues. J lost 7 bases, V lost 2 bases, and 8 bases had no gene match. The germline V gene encodes CDR1 GTSNPN and CDR2 SVGIG (reference sequence). The DNA for the CDR3 is TGTGCCTGGAGTACACTGGGACAGGGGGCGGGTGGCTACACCCTC. Translation: CAWSTLGQGAGGYTL.

The gene calls are TRBV2 and TRBJ1-1; 8 bases agree with TRBD1. This CDR3 has 14 residues. V was clipped by 5 bases and J by 4 bases; unmatched bases: 6. Germline lookup yields CDR1 SNHLY and CDR2 FYNNEI. The CDR3 is CASSLDRVGTEAFF. CDR3 nucleotide sequence: TGTGCCAGCAGTTTGGACAGGGTAGGCACTGAAGCTTTCTTT.

V usage is TRBV18 and J usage is TRBJ1-6; D possibly corresponds to TRBD1 (6 bases). The V end was cut by 5 bases, the J end by 0 bases, with 11 bases between. Per the germline V gene, CDR1 is KGHSH and CDR2 is LQKENI. This CDR3 contains 16 residues. The CDR3 protein is CASSTTGSSYNSPLHF. The DNA of the CDR3 is TGTGCCAGCTCAACAACAGGGAGCTCCTATAATTCACCCCTCCACTTT.